This T cell receptor beta chain derives from a study of CXCR3-negative and CXCR3-positive naive CD8 T cells. Study observations and caveats: PBMCs showed partially decreased CXCR3 expression after cryopreservation, and most assays used fresh PBMCs. Relative to CXCR3-negative naive cells, CXCR3-positive naive cells had more hydrophobic TRB CDR3s.

The CDR3 length is 13 residues. The germline gives CDR1 MNHNY, CDR2 SVGAGI (reference sequence). Notes on this clonotype: No antigen is known for it.

The TRB cDNA libraries were prepared by 5' RACE with UMI labels. Reprocessing the 5' RACE reads, TCRdb reports a single entry for every CDR3 protein and omits DNA. The table lists 50,000 to 60,000 distinct CDR3 sequences. The chain has TRBV6-6 and TRBJ2-1; with no DNA, the TCRdb D assignment of TRBD1 cannot be verified. The specimen sequenced was naive CXCR3- CD8+ T cells from blood. Documented subset: CD45RO-CCR7+CD27+CD95- naive CD8+ T cells lacking CXCR3 (TNR3-). The source of this sequence is a human donor in good health. Some clones in this sample may be carry-over from other donors' samples. The CDR3 spells CAIGDRWDNEQFF.